A selection of T cell receptor beta chains follows, all from one sample in a study of T cells in localized non-small cell lung cancer. Libraries were prepared by immunoSEQ multiplex PCR; TCRdb keeps only in-frame clonotypes and omits some of them. The table lists 65,000 to 95,000 clones, less than 85% of them singletons. The source was PBMCs, collected before any cancer treatment. The receptors come from a man between 40 and 69 years old with stage II squamous cell lung carcinoma. Both conserved end residues are part of each CDR3. The D gene is left open where the match is weak. Clone size is given for some rows only: seen once, a few or many times, or a class if the clone is expanded.

D	length	size	V	CDR3
TRBD2	14	NA	TRBV29-1	CSVDASGRSDEQYF
TRBD1	14	NA	TRBV7-2	CASSLARGQGGYTF
NA	14	NA	TRBV6-5	CASREWGSGNTIYF
NA	14	NA	TRBV15	CATSRDVLREKLFF
NA	13	few	TRBV30	CAWSFWGNTEAFF
NA	13	NA	TRBV19	CASSIVGNQPQHF
NA	17	NA	TRBV6-1	CASSELALDEYTDTQYF
NA	13	few	TRBV7-9	CASSLNVVGEQYF
TRBD2	16	NA	TRBV11-2	CASSQTGGLAGNEQFF
NA	15	once	TRBV9	CASSVVGSHTGELFF
TRBD1	13	NA	TRBV7-2	CASSFGQAYGYTF
TRBD1	14	once	TRBV5-5	CASSATGTDYGYTF
TRBD2	17	NA	TRBV4-2	CASSQVGDWTSGSTQYF
NA	14	NA	TRBV9	CASSVAAGTYEQYF
TRBD2	17	NA	TRBV5-4	CASSAGTSGSTYNEQFF
TRBD1	14	NA	TRBV11-1	CASSSGTGNTEAFF
NA	15	NA	TRBV4-2	CASSQVQGPSYEQYF
NA	14	few	TRBV30	CAWSVSGFEEKLFF
TRBD1	16	NA	TRBV5-4	CASSLEGQGFVETQYF
NA	15	once	TRBV18	CASSQSDTLNSPLHF
NA	17	NA	TRBV11-2	CASSRSPRPAGTDTQYF
NA	16	NA	TRBV9	CASSRTPTRAKNIQYF
NA	14	NA	TRBV6-5	CASTPTITSYEQYF
NA	13	NA	TRBV30	CACTSGLTMGYTF
TRBD1	16	NA	TRBV28	CASRSPGQGLVYGYTF
NA	13	NA	TRBV29-1	CSVVTGNRYEQYF
TRBD1	15	NA	TRBV5-8	CASSAGQGVQETQYF
TRBD2	14	NA	TRBV19	CASSVSGNSYEQYF
NA	15	NA	TRBV6-5	CASSYGTLNTGELFF
TRBD2	15	NA	TRBV7-8	CASSLGPGGDNEQFF